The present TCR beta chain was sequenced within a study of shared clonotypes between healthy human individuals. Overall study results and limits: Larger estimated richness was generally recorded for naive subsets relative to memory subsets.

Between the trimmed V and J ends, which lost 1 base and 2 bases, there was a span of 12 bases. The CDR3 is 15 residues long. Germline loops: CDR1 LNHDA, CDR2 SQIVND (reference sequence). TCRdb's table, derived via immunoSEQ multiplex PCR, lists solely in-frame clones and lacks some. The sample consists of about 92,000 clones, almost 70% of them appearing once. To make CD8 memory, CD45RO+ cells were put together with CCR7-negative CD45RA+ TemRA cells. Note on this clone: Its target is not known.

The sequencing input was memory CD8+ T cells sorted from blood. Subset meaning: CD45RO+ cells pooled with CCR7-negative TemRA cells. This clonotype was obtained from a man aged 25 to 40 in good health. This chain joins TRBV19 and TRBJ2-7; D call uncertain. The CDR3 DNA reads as TGTGCCAGTAGTATAGCTCCGGTCCGAACCTACGAGCAGTACTTC. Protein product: CASSIAPVRTYEQYF.